The entry that follows covers one T cell receptor beta chain sequence. The germline gene is not matched at one end of the junction; a read error may be the cause. Profiled with immunoSEQ multiplex PCR; TCRdb holds only in-frame clones, not every one. The data hold a few million clones, with around 93% observed a single time. The sample is drawn from a study of shared clonotypes between healthy human individuals. CDR3 length: 14 amino acids. CDR1 is SEHNR, CDR2 FQNEAQ, per germline (reference sequence). This clonotype originated in a man aged 18 to 29 in good health. Some clones in this sample may be carry-over from other donors' samples. Sequences were obtained from naive CD4+ T cells from PBMCs. Stated subset: CD45RA+ positively selected. V is TRBV7-9 and J is TRBJ2-4; D could derive from TRBD1 or TRBD2 (5 bases each). CDR3 coding DNA: TGTGCCAGCAGCCTCGAGGGTAGGACTCCCCAGGGCGACTTC. Its protein is CASSLEGRTPQGDF. Drawing the rest from reference TRBV7-9 and TRBJ2-4, the complete variable domain is DTGVSQNPRHKITKRGQNVTFRCDPISEHNRLYWYRQTLGQGPEFLTYFQNEAQLEKSRLLSDRFSAERPKGSFSTLEIQRTEQGDSAMYLCASSLEGRTPQGDFGAGTRLSVL.